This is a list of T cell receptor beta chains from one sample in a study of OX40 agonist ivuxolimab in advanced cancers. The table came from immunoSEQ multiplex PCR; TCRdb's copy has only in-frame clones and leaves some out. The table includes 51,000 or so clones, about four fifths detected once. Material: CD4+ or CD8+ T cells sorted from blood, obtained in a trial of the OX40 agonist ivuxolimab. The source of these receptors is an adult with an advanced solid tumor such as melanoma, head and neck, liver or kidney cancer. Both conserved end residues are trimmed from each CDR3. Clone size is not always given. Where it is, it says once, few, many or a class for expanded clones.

CDR3: ASSLTAGDSYNSPLH; V: TRBV5-1; size: -; J: TRBJ1-6
CDR3: ASSLNAIRAGQVSGYT; V: TRBV5-1; size: -; J: TRBJ1-2
CDR3: ASSLGGGDTDTQY; V: TRBV7-2; size: -; J: TRBJ2-3
CDR3: ASSLGEEYEQY; V: TRBV5-6; size: -; J: TRBJ2-7
CDR3: ASSSPAITDTQY; V: TRBV7-2; size: few; J: TRBJ2-3
CDR3: ASSRALEGEQY; V: TRBV14; size: -; J: TRBJ2-7
CDR3: ASSVPRGRPYQETQY; V: TRBV9; size: -; J: TRBJ2-5
CDR3: AWSAGLAGAETQY; V: TRBV30; size: -; J: TRBJ2-5
CDR3: ASSLGQVLLDTQY; V: TRBV5-1; size: -; J: TRBJ2-3
CDR3: ASSYSIRGDNEQF; V: TRBV6-5; size: -; J: TRBJ2-1
CDR3: ASSLGQGRNTIY; V: TRBV5-4; size: -; J: TRBJ1-3
CDR3: ASSRQLGTNEKLF; V: TRBV19; size: -; J: TRBJ1-4
CDR3: ASSIGAATMNTEAF; V: TRBV19; size: -; J: TRBJ1-1